This TCR beta chain was obtained from a study of CD8 T cells in ankylosing spondylitis (dated by TCRdb to about 2017). Context from the whole study: To find TCR variants linked to disease, the study profiled T cell receptor beta repertoires in ankylosing spondylitis patients and healthy donors. The full study cohort comprised 25 ankylosing spondylitis patients and approximately 100 healthy donors. Peripheral blood samples were taken, and synovial fluid was additionally collected from ankylosing spondylitis patients. Here is what the overall study found, with its caveats: According to the report, matched synovial fluid samples from ankylosing spondylitis patients were significantly enriched for the disease-linked clones. Blood from ankylosing spondylitis patients appeared to be characterized by a TCR beta motif composed of 7 to 9 highly homologous amino acid variants. A CD8+ phenotype was shown by the disease-linked clones, which were found at relatively low frequencies in peripheral blood. Some motif variants were previously reported in synovial fluid and blood of reactive arthritis patients, suggesting common disease-initiation mechanisms.

Instrument used: Illumina HiSeq 2500. Quantitative 5'-RACE with molecular barcodes was used to prepare TCR beta libraries. Per the authors' processing: To identify disease-linked TCR variants, a new computational method was used, one built on a probabilistic model of VDJ rearrangement. TCRdb passed the public sequencing reads through fastp at Q25 and MiXCR, retaining productive beta sequences. Each entry merges the rows of one CDR3 protein and shows their most common DNA and genes. These V and J calls rely on TCRdb rather than the paper's analysis. The sample includes tens of thousands of distinct CDR3 sequences, with roughly 27% observed a single time. The top ten constitute over 50% of the sample. The germline V and J ends show losses of 0 bases and 7 bases respectively, and no gene match explains 12 bases of the junction. Via the germline V gene, CDR1 is KGHDR and CDR2 SFDVKD. From its cysteine to its phenylalanine, the CDR3 spans 18 amino acids. Of all the DNA, just the CDR3 is kept, 54 bases in frame from base 1.

This clonotype was detected only a few times. Its antigen specificity is not known. The record has no base qualities; no much larger clone is one base away. The sequence was obtained from a male donor with ankylosing spondylitis or in good health (not recorded which). The source material was blood, either unsorted or a sorted T cell fraction (not recorded which). Recombination linked TRBV24-1 to TRBJ2-1; TRBD1 agrees with 9 junctional bases. The CDR3 region: CATSDLVLGTGRANEQFF. Here is the DNA: TGTGCCACCAGTGATTTGGTACTCGGGACAGGGAGGGCGAATGAGCAGTTCTTC.